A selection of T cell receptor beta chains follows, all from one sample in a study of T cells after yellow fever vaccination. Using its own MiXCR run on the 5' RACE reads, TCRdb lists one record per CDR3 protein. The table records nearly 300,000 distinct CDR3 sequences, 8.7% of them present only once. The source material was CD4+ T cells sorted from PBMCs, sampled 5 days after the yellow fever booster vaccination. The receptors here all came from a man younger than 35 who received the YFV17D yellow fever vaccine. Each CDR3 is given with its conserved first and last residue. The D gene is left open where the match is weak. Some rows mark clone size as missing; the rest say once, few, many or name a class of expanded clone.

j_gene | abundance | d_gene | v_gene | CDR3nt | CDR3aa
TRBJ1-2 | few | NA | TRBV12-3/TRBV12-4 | TGTGCCAGCAGTTTACAACAGATCTATGGCTACACCTTC | CASSLQQIYGYTF
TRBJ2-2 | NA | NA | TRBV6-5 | TGTGCCAGCAGTTACTGGACAGTGGGCACCGGGGAGCTGTTTTTT | CASSYWTVGTGELFF
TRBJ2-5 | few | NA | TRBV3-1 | TGTGCCAGCAGCCAAGATGGGCTGCAGCTGGAGACCCAGTACTTC | CASSQDGLQLETQYF
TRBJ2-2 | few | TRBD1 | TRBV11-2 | TGTGCCAGCAGCGCCATCAGGGGAGACAGGGGGCACACCGGGGAGCTGTTTTTT | CASSAIRGDRGHTGELFF
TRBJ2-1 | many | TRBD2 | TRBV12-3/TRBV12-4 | TGTGCCAGCAGCCCACTAGCGGGGGGCTACAGCAATGAGCAGTTCTTC | CASSPLAGGYSNEQFF
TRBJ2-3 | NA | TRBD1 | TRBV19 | TGTGCCAGTAGTACCGACAGGGCCGGCACAGATACGCAGTATTTT | CASSTDRAGTDTQYF
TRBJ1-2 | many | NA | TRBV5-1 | TGCGCCAGCAGCTTGGTACAGTCCAACTATGGCTACACCTTC | CASSLVQSNYGYTF
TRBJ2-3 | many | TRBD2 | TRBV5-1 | TGCGCCAGCAGCTTGCTAGCGGGTGCAGATACGCAGTATTTT | CASSLLAGADTQYF
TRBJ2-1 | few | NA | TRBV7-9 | TGTGCCAGCAGCCCCGGGGGGCTAGCAGTTTACAATGAGCAGTTCTTC | CASSPGGLAVYNEQFF
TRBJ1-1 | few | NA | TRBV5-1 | TGCGCCAGCAGCGTTTCGACCCTGAACACTGAAGCTTTCTTT | CASSVSTLNTEAFF
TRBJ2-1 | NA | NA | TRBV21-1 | TGTGCCAGCAGCAAACAATCTAGCGGGGGGGTCTGCAATGAGCAGTTCTTC | CASSKQSSGGVCNEQFF
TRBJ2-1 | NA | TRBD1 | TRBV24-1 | TGTGCCACCAGTGAGGGACAGGGATACAATGAGCAGTTCTTC | CATSEGQGYNEQFF
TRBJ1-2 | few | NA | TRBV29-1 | TGCAGCGTTGAAGAGGAAGAGGGGCTCTATGGCTACACCTTC | CSVEEEEGLYGYTF
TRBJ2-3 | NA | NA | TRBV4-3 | TGCGCCAGCAGCCAAGAACCAGGGACAGATACGCAGTATTTT | CASSQEPGTDTQYF
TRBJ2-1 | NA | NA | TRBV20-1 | TGCAGTGCCTACAGGGGAGGGAGTGAGCAGTTCTTC | CSAYRGGSEQFF
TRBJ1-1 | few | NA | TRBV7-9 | TGTGCCAGCAGCTTCATCCAGGGAGGAGCTTTCTTT | CASSFIQGGAFF
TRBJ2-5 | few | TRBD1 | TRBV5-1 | TGCGCCAGCAGCATGACAGGGGGCTTCTTAGAGACCCAGTACTTC | CASSMTGGFLETQYF
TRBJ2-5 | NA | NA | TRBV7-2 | TGTGCCAGCAGCCCTGGGACGAGGGGGTCGGCCCAGTACTTC | CASSPGTRGSAQYF
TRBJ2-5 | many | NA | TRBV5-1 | TGCGCCAGCAGCTTGGAGGGTAGCCAAGAGACCCAGTACTTC | CASSLEGSQETQYF
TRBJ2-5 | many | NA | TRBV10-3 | TGTGCCAGCAAAGGGCCGGAAGGGGCAGAGACCCAGTACTTC | CASKGPEGAETQYF
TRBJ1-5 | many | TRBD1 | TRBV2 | TGTGCCAGCAGTGCGACAGGGAGTCAGCCCCAGCATTTT | CASSATGSQPQHF